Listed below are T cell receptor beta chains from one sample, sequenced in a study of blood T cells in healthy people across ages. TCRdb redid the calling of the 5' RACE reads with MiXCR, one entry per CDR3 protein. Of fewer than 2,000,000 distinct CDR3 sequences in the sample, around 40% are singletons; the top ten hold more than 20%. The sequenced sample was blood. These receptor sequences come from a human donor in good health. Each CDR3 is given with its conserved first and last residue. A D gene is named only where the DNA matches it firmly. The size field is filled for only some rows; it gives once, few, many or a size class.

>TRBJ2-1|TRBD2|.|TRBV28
TGTGCCAGCAGTTTACGGCTAGCGGGGGATTACAATGAGCAGTTCTTC
CASSLRLAGDYNEQFF
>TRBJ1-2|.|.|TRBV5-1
TGCGCCAGCAGCTTTAATCGGGGAAATGACTATGGCTACACCTTC
CASSFNRGNDYGYTF
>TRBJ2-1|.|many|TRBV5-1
TGCGCCAGCAGCTTGTCCACGGGCTCCTACAATGAGCAGTTCTTC
CASSLSTGSYNEQFF
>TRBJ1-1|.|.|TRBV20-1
TGCAGTGCTAGAGACTCCGTAAGGGGAATTGGGGCCACTGAAGCTTTCTTT
CSARDSVRGIGATEAFF
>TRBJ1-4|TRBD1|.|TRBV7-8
TGTGCCAGCAGCTTGCTGACAGGGGTGGGAGAAAAACTGTTTTTT
CASSLLTGVGEKLFF
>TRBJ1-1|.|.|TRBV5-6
TGTGCCAGCAGCTGGGGCGGGCAAAACACTGAAGCTTTCTTT
CASSWGGQNTEAFF
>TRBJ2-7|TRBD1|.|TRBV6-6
TGTGCCAGCGGGGACAGTACGTTTGACTACGAGCAGTACTTC
CASGDSTFDYEQYF
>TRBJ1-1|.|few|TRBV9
TGTGCCAGCAGCCCCTCCTATTCGGGGGACACTGAAGCTTTCTTT
CASSPSYSGDTEAFF
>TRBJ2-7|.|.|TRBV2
TGTGCCAGCAGTGAAGAAGGAGGGGAAGGCTACGAGCAGTACTTC
CASSEEGGEGYEQYF
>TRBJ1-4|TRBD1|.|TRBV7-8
TGTGCCTGCAGCCTGACAGGGCAGGGCGAAAAACTGTTTTTT
CACSLTGQGEKLFF